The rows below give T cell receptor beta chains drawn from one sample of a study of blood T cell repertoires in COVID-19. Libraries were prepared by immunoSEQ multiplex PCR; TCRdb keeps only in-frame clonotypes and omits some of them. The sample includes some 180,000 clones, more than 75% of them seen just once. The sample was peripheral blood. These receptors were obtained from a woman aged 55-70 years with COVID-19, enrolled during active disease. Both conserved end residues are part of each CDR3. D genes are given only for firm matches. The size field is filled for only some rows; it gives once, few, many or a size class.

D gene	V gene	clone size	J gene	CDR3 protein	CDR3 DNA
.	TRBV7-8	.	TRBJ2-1	CASSLATLGVRGQFF	TGTGCCAGCAGCTTAGCAACCCTAGGGGTCCGCGGGCAGTTCTTC
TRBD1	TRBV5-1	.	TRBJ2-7	CASSFYRGDNEQYF	TGCGCCAGCAGCTTCTACAGGGGAGATAACGAGCAGTACTTC
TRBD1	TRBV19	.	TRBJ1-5	CASSSERGTDNQPQHF	TGTGCCAGTAGTAGCGAAAGAGGGACAGACAATCAGCCCCAGCATTTT
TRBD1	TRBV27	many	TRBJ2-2	CASSLSQGVTGELFF	TGTGCCAGCAGTTTATCTCAGGGGGTAACCGGGGAGCTGTTTTTT
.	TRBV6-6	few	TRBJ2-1	CASSPSRGYNEQFF	TGTGCCAGCAGCCCTTCGAGGGGGTACAATGAGCAGTTCTTC
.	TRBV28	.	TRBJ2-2	CASSLSTGELFF	TGTGCCAGCAGTTTATCTACCGGGGAGCTGTTTTTT
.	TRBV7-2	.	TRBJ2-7	CASSLKPLGGIFYEQYF	TGTGCCAGCAGCTTAAAGCCGCTAGGCGGGATCTTCTACGAGCAGTACTTC
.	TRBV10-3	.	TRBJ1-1	CAISGRQGTSHTEAFF	TGTGCCATCAGTGGACGGCAGGGTACTTCGCACACTGAAGCTTTCTTT
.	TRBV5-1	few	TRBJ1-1	CARSRGRGLNTEAFF	TGCGCCCGCAGCCGGGGGCGGGGGTTGAACACTGAAGCTTTCTTT
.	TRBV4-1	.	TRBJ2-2	CASSQAQGTGELFF	TGCGCCAGCAGCCAAGCACAGGGAACCGGGGAGCTGTTTTTT
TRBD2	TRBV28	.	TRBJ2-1	CASSFVTSGRGNEQFF	TGTGCCAGCAGTTTTGTGACTAGCGGGAGAGGCAATGAGCAGTTCTTC
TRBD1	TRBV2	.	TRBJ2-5	CASIRNAGGLETQYF	TGTGCCAGCATCCGAAACGCAGGGGGCCTGGAGACCCAGTACTTC